These 28 T cell receptor beta chains share one sample of origin, sequenced in a study of spatial heterogeneity in lung cancer. TCRdb reprocessed the 5' RACE reads with MiXCR, giving one entry per CDR3 protein. The sample lists some 37,000 distinct CDR3 sequences, roughly 8% occurring once. The time point is: sample taken at primary tumor resection. This specimen was PBMCs, taken at surgery. The receptors come from a male donor with early-stage non-small cell lung cancer.

The table lists this clonotype with many counts. J is TRBJ2-2 and V is TRBV29-1; D not certain. CDR1 is SQVTM and CDR2 is ANQGSEA in the germline V gene. Trimming removed 4 bases at V and 5 bases at J, with 5 bases between. This CDR3 contains 11 residues. The CDR3 region has the DNA TGCAGCGTTGCCCCTACCGGGGAGCTGTTTTTT. Its translation is CSVAPTGELFF.

The table lists this clonotype with many counts. This chain links TRBV4-3 with TRBJ2-1; 11 bases are shared with TRBD2. The CDR3 has 16 residues. The V gene's germline CDR1 is LGHNA and CDR2 YSLEER. V lost 0 bases to trimming and J lost 8 bases; unmatched junction nucleotides: 6. For the CDR3, the DNA is TGCGCCAGCAGCCAAGAAAATAGCGGGGGGGTTTATGAGCAGTTCTTC. Its protein is CASSQENSGGVYEQFF.

The chain recombines TRBV30 with TRBJ2-5; the D is unclear. V was cut by 0 bases and J by 1 base, with 9 bases left in between. CDR3 size: 14 residues. Germline V CDR1 and CDR2: GTSNPN, SVGIG (reference sequence). The CDR3 loop is CAWSVLTSQETQYF. The DNA of the CDR3 is TGTGCCTGGAGTGTTCTGACATCCCAAGAGACCCAGTACTTC. The full variable domain, rest sourced from reference TRBV30 and TRBJ2-5, is SQTIHQWPATLVQPVGSPLSLECTVEGTSNPNLYWYRQAAGRGLQLLFYSVGIGQISSEVPQNLSASRPQDRQFILSSKKLLLSDSGFYLCAWSVLTSQETQYFGPGTRLLVL.

This clonotype has ten or more counts. This chain uses TRBV20-1 with TRBJ1-5; 7 bases agree with TRBD1. Unmatched junction bases numbered 4, after V lost 4 bases and J lost 4 bases. From germline, CDR1 is DFQATT and CDR2 SNEGSKA (reference sequence). The CDR3 length is 13 residues. The CDR3 loop is CSATRQGNQPQHF. The CDR3 DNA reads TGCAGTGCTACCCGACAGGGTAATCAGCCCCAGCATTTT.

This rearrangement joins TRBV7-8 to TRBJ1-1; 8 bases line up with TRBD1. V lost 3 bases to trimming and J lost 5 bases; unmatched junction nucleotides: 8. Germline-derived CDR1 and CDR2 are SGHVS and FQNEAQ. The CDR3 sequence is 15 residues long. As DNA, the CDR3 is TGTGCCAGCAGCTTTACCTCAGGGGGCGAGACTGAAGCTTTCTTT. This codes for CASSFTSGGETEAFF.

At least ten counts were recorded for this clonotype. V and J are TRBV27 and TRBJ2-2; D is perhaps TRBD1 (5 bases). The CDR3 loop spans 14 amino acids. Germline loops: CDR1 MNHEY, CDR2 SMNVEV (reference sequence). V was trimmed by 2 bases and J by 7 bases, leaving 11 bases between them. The CDR3 loop is CASSLRQGSGELFF. The CDR3 DNA reads TGTGCCAGCAGTTTACGGCAGGGAAGCGGGGAGCTGTTTTTT.

The chain combines TRBV3-1 with TRBJ2-2; 7 bases match TRBD1. The CDR3 loop spans 16 amino acids. Germline CDR1 is LGHDT and CDR2 is YNNKEL (reference sequence). V lost 8 bases and J lost 1; bases outside the gene matches: 10. The CDR3 here is CASWGQNRWNTGELFF. The CDR3 DNA follows: TGTGCCAGCTGGGGACAGAACCGGTGGAACACCGGGGAGCTGTTTTTT.

This clonotype has a handful of counts. The gene calls are TRBV9 and TRBJ1-2, with D unclear. This CDR3 has 13 residues. V lost 0 bases and J lost 7, with 10 bases in between. Germline V gene data show CDR1 as SGDLS and CDR2 as YYNGEE. The CDR3 protein is CASSVGPLSGYTF. The CDR3, as DNA: TGTGCCAGCAGCGTAGGACCGCTCTCTGGCTACACCTTC.

This clonotype was detected many times. The chain employs TRBV4-1 and TRBJ2-7; D is unresolved. Per the germline V gene, CDR1 is MGHRA and CDR2 is YSYEKL. There are 16 residues in the CDR3. V dropped 0 bases and J dropped 5 bases, with 17 bases sitting between them. CDR3 loop: CASSQDQVLIWDEQYV. CDR3 DNA: TGCGCCAGCAGCCAAGATCAAGTCCTCATTTGGGACGAGCAGTACGTC.

This clonotype was picked up many times. The chain employs TRBV29-1 and TRBJ1-4; the D is unclear. The CDR3 loop spans 13 amino acids. Per the germline V gene, CDR1 is SQVTM and CDR2 is ANQGSEA. Deletions cut 3 bases from V and 4 bases from J, with 9 bases between. The CDR3 loop is CSVEEGFNEKLFF. CDR3 nucleotides: TGCAGCGTTGAGGAGGGCTTTAATGAAAAACTGTTTTTT.

This clonotype was found many times. The V call is TRBV12-5, the J call TRBJ2-1, with 10 positions matching TRBD2. Trimming removed 2 bases from V and 7 bases from J; junction bases left unmatched: 8. Germline CDR1 is LGHNT and CDR2 is FRNRAP. The CDR3 runs 16 residues. CDR3 sequence reads: CASGLQVLAGRNEQFF. The CDR3 coding sequence is TGTGCTAGTGGTTTGCAGGTACTAGCGGGGCGGAATGAGCAGTTCTTC. The variable domain in full, with the rest retrieved from reference TRBV12-5 and TRBJ2-1, is DARVTQTPRHKVTEMGQEVTMRCQPILGHNTVFWYRQTMMQGLELLAYFRNRAPLDDSGMPKDRFSAEMPDATLATLKIQPSEPRDSAVYFCASGLQVLAGRNEQFFGPGTRLTVL.

This clonotype came up a few times. This chain connects TRBV3-1 to TRBJ2-7, with D hard to call. Trimming pared 4 bases from V and 7 bases from J, leaving 14 bases between. This CDR3 is built from 13 residues. The germline CDR1 and CDR2 sequences are LGHDT and YNNKEL (reference sequence). CDR3 coding DNA: TGTGCCAGCAGCCGAGGTTGGGCAGAGGAGCAGTACGTC. It yields the protein CASSRGWAEEQYV.

This clonotype came up a few times. The chain links TRBV19 to TRBJ1-5, with 8 bases aligning to TRBD1. The J segment lost 6 bases and the V segment lost 5 bases, leaving 6 bases of the junction unmatched. Germline loops: CDR1 LNHDA, CDR2 SQIVND (reference sequence). This CDR3 has 14 amino acids. DNA for the CDR3: TGTGCCAGTAGTTCTGACAGGGGCGGTCAGCCCCAGCATTTT. It encodes CASSSDRGGQPQHF.

In its sample, this clonotype was seen many times. The CDR3 protein is CASSYSGDRSSWGYTF. The CDR3 DNA reads TGTGCCAGCAGTTACTCGGGGGACAGATCGTCTTGGGGCTACACCTTC. The chain couples TRBV6-2 or TRBV6-3 to TRBJ1-2; 7 bases match TRBD1. The trim removed 0 bases at V and 8 bases at J, leaving 12 bases unmatched. Germline V gene data show CDR1 as MNHEY and CDR2 as SVGEGT. This CDR3 has 16 residues.

This clonotype was observed at least ten times. The V call is TRBV6-2 or TRBV6-3, the J call TRBJ2-7, with a possible D match to TRBD1 (5 bases). The germline V gene encodes CDR1 MNHEY and CDR2 SVGEGT. The CDR3 sequence is 15 residues long. With 2 bases removed from V and 5 bases from J, the gap between germline ends came to 16 bases. CDR3 residues: CASSYGPDSRDEQYF. DNA for the CDR3: TGTGCCAGCAGTTACGGCCCAGATTCCAGGGACGAGCAGTACTTC.

This clonotype was detected many times. The chain joins TRBV30 to TRBJ1-5; 8 positions match TRBD1. The CDR3 runs 13 residues. J gave up 5 bases and V 1 base, and 1 base lay outside the gene matches. Per germline, CDR1 GTSNPN and CDR2 SVGIG (reference sequence). The CDR3 DNA reads TGTGCCTGGAGTGCGACAGGGGATCAGCCCCAGCATTTT. Its translation is CAWSATGDQPQHF.

This chain joins TRBV5-1 and TRBJ2-3, with 9 bases lining up with TRBD2. The CDR3 runs 15 residues. Trimming at V came to 4 bases and at J to 1 base, leaving 4 bases not matched to a gene. Germline V gene data show CDR1 as SGHRS and CDR2 as YFSETQ. CDR3 in amino acids: CASSVERGGTDTQYF. As DNA, the CDR3 is TGCGCCAGCAGCGTAGAGCGGGGGGGCACAGATACGCAGTATTTT.

This clonotype showed up many times. The rearrangement uses TRBV29-1 and TRBJ1-1; 7 nucleotides align to TRBD1. The germline gives CDR1 SQVTM, CDR2 ANQGSEA. The J segment lost 6 bases and the V segment lost 7 bases, leaving 14 bases of the junction unmatched. The CDR3 loop spans 14 amino acids. The DNA for the CDR3 is TGCAGCGGAAAAAAGGGGGCGAGTACCTCTGAAGCTTTCTTT. Translating it yields CSGKKGASTSEAFF.

This clonotype was counted only a few times. The chain employs TRBV5-4 and TRBJ1-5; D remains unclear. The V and J ends lost 1 base and 0 bases respectively, with 8 bases between them. Per the germline V gene, CDR1 is SGHNT and CDR2 is YYREEE (reference sequence). CDR3 length equals 15 residues. The CDR3 loop is CASSLRPGSNQPQHF. For the CDR3, the DNA is TGTGCCAGCAGCTTGCGGCCAGGTAGCAATCAGCCCCAGCATTTT. Complete variable domain (other parts from reference TRBV5-4 and TRBJ1-5): ETGVTQSPTHLIKTRGQQVTLRCSSQSGHNTVSWYQQALGQGPQFIFQYYREEENGRGNFPPRFSGLQFPNYSSELNVNALELDDSALYLCASSLRPGSNQPQHFGDGTRLSIL.

This clonotype appeared many times. The rearrangement joins TRBV14 to TRBJ2-3; maybe TRBD1 (6 bases). Germline V gene lookup returns CDR1 SGHDN and CDR2 FVKESK. V was clipped by 1 base and J by 3 bases, with 14 bases between them. The CDR3 has 16 amino acids. In DNA, the CDR3 is TGTGCCAGCAGCCAAGGCGACAGGATAAGGACAGATACGCAGTATTTT. Protein sequence: CASSQGDRIRTDTQYF.

At least ten counts were recorded for this clonotype. The V call is TRBV7-9, the J call TRBJ2-1; the D gene is possibly TRBD2 (5 bases). CDR1 and CDR2 from the germline V gene are SEHNR and FQNEAQ (reference sequence). This CDR3 spans 12 amino acids. V gave up 7 bases and J gave up 10 bases, with 14 bases separating them. In DNA form, the CDR3 reads TGTGCCAGCACCCCAGAGTGGAGGGAGCAGTTCTTC. This sequence encodes CASTPEWREQFF.

The V gene is TRBV7-2, the J gene TRBJ2-7; no definite D call. This CDR3 is 14 amino acids long. Germline CDR1 SGHTA, CDR2 FQGNSA. The V end was cut by 2 bases, the J end by 3 bases, with 11 bases between. The CDR3 sequence: CASSLPDFIYEQYF. The CDR3 coding sequence is TGTGCCAGCAGCTTACCCGACTTTATCTACGAGCAGTACTTC.

This clonotype was detected ten times or more. The chain carries TRBV12-3 or TRBV12-4 and TRBJ2-2, with 12 bases identical to TRBD2. The CDR3 runs 16 residues. Trimming at V came to 3 bases and at J to 2 bases, leaving 1 base not matched to a gene. The DNA of the CDR3 is TGTGCCAGCAGTTTCGGACTAGCGGGAAACACCGGGGAGCTGTTTTTT. Amino acids: CASSFGLAGNTGELFF.

This clonotype was picked up many times. The gene calls are TRBV30 and TRBJ1-4, with 7 bases fitting TRBD1. Losses at the gene ends were 6 bases for V and 7 bases for J; bases not matched to a gene: 5. The germline V gene has CDR1 GTSNPN and CDR2 SVGIG (reference sequence). The CDR3 is made up of 12 amino acids. The CDR3 loop is CACNRGGEKLFF. CDR3 nucleotide sequence: TGTGCCTGTAACAGGGGAGGTGAAAAACTGTTTTTT. Combining the CDR3 with reference TRBV30 and TRBJ1-4 gives the whole variable domain SQTIHQWPATLVQPVGSPLSLECTVEGTSNPNLYWYRQAAGRGLQLLFYSVGIGQISSEVPQNLSASRPQDRQFILSSKKLLLSDSGFYLCACNRGGEKLFFGSGTQLSVL.

The table lists this clonotype with many counts. This sequence joins TRBV3-1 and TRBJ1-2; no firm D call. The CDR3 is made up of 16 amino acids. V was clipped by 0 bases and J by 2 bases, with 13 bases between them. CDR1 LGHDT and CDR2 YNNKEL come from the germline V gene (reference sequence). CDR3 in amino acids: CASSQDGIEANYGYTF. The CDR3 DNA follows: TGTGCCAGCAGCCAAGATGGAATCGAGGCGAACTATGGCTACACCTTC.

The chain links TRBV4-2 to TRBJ1-4; D is unresolved. The CDR3 contains 15 residues. The V and J ends lost 1 base and 3 bases respectively, with 9 bases between them. Per germline, CDR1 LGHNA and CDR2 YNFKEQ. DNA of the CDR3: TGTGCCAGCAGCCAAGTCGGGTCAGCTAATGAAAAACTGTTTTTT. Translating it yields CASSQVGSANEKLFF.

This clonotype was detected many times. This chain joins TRBV5-1 and TRBJ2-5, with D unresolved. The CDR3 covers 14 residues. Trimming took 4 bases from V and 2 from J, leaving 12 bases between them. Germline V gene data show CDR1 as SGHRS and CDR2 as YFSETQ. CDR3 sequence: CASSPPWAQETQYF. In DNA, the CDR3 is TGCGCCAGCAGCCCCCCATGGGCTCAAGAGACCCAGTACTTC. Looking up the rest from reference TRBV5-1 and TRBJ2-5 gives the full variable domain: KAGVTQTPRYLIKTRGQQVTLSCSPISGHRSVSWYQQTPGQGLQFLFEYFSETQRNKGNFPGRFSGRQFSNSRSEMNVSTLELGDSALYLCASSPPWAQETQYFGPGTRLLVL.

This clonotype was detected a few times. The rearrangement uses TRBV20-1 and TRBJ1-2; 7 nucleotides align to TRBD1. CDR1 and CDR2 from the germline V gene are DFQATT and SNEGSKA (reference sequence). The CDR3 loop spans 14 amino acids. Losses at the gene ends were 2 bases for V and 7 bases for J; bases not matched to a gene: 10. The DNA for the CDR3 is TGCAGTGCTAGACAGGGACAGATCCTGGCTGGCTACACCTTC. This translates into CSARQGQILAGYTF.